Included here is one T cell receptor (beta chain) sequence, with context. The data are from a study of OX40 agonist ivuxolimab in advanced cancers. Study summary: Ivuxolimab doses were 0.01, 0.1, 0.3, 1.5, 3 or 10 mg/kg every 2 weeks.

The germline V and J ends were trimmed by 5 bases and 0 bases, with 10 bases remaining between them. This CDR3 has 14 amino acids. Germline CDR1 SGHTA, CDR2 FQGTGA. Measured with immunoSEQ multiplex PCR; TCRdb has only the in-frame clones, and not every one. The sample has about 19,000 clones; about 88% are singletons. The chain combines TRBV7-3 with TRBJ1-1, with D hard to call. Source: CD4+ or CD8+ T cells sorted from blood, taken in a trial of the OX40 agonist ivuxolimab. This TCR was recovered from an adult with an advanced solid tumor such as melanoma, head and neck, liver or kidney cancer. Written as DNA, the CDR3 is TGTGCCAGCAGCCCCGGCCAGTTGAACACTGAAGCTTTCTTT. It translates to CASSPGQLNTEAFF.